What follows is one T cell receptor beta chain and its context. This record comes from a study of OX40 agonist ivuxolimab in advanced cancers. TCRdb keeps only in-frame clones here, not all; method: immunoSEQ multiplex PCR. The sample holds about 51,000 clones; 80% to 85% are singletons and the top ten take approximately 22%. The V gene's germline CDR1 is SGHTA and CDR2 FQGTGA. The junction had 5 bases not matched to a gene; V was cut back by 2 bases and J by 4 bases. The CDR3 spans 15 residues. Here the sequenced sample was CD4+ or CD8+ T cells sorted from blood, taken in a trial of the OX40 agonist ivuxolimab. This TCR came from an adult with an advanced solid tumor such as melanoma, head and neck, liver or kidney cancer. This chain joins TRBV7-3 and TRBJ2-1; 7 bases fit TRBD2. CDR3 nucleotides: TGTGCCAGCAGCTTATGGCCTAGCGGTTACAATGAGCAGTTCTTC. Its protein product is CASSLWPSGYNEQFF. Drawing the rest from reference TRBV7-3 and TRBJ2-1, the complete variable domain is GAGVSQTPSNKVTEKGKYVELRCDPISGHTALYWYRQSLGQGPEFLIYFQGTGAADDSGLPNDRFFAVRPEGSVSTLKIQRTERGDSAVYLCASSLWPSGYNEQFFGPGTRLTVL.